This T cell receptor beta chain was captured by sequencing in a study of cytotoxic CD8 clonotypes in ibrutinib-treated CLL. About the study: Response sampling took place at median approximately eleven months of treatment, range 6 to 36. The study recorded mean values of almost 260,000 productive templates and 94,082 productive rearrangements per sample.

Study results and limitations: Clonality was higher at baseline than in age-matched healthy donors and tracked circulating CD8+ T-cell counts.

The V gene end was trimmed by 6 bases and the J gene end by 7 bases; junction bases not matched to a gene: 9. CDR1 is MDHEN, CDR2 SYDVKM, per germline. This CDR3 is 15 amino acids long. TCRdb keeps only in-frame clones here, not all; method: immunoSEQ multiplex PCR. The sample records fewer than 4,500 clones, around 83% being singletons. TCR beta libraries used around 2 micrograms of genomic DNA from cryopreserved PBMCs. In regard to this clone: Its specificity is not known.

The sequence was collected from a human donor with chronic lymphocytic leukemia. The sample consisted of PBMCs, taken before ibrutinib treatment. V is TRBV28 and J is TRBJ1-5; TRBD1 matches at 10 bases. The CDR3 DNA is TGTGCCAGCAGAACTCCGACAGGGGGCAGGCAGCCCCAGCATTTT. It is translated as CASRTPTGGRQPQHF.